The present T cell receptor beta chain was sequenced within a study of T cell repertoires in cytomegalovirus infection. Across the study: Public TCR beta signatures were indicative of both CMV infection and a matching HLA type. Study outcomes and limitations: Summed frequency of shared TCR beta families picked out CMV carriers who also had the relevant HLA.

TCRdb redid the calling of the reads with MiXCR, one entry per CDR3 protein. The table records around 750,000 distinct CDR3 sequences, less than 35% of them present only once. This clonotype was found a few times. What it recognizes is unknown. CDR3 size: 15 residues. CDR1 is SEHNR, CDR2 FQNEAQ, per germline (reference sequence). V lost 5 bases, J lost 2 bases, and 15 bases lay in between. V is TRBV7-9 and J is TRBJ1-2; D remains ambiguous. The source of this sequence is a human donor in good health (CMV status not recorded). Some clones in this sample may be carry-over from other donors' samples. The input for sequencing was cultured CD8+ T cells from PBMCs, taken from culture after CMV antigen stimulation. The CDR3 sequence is CASSAGSRKNYGYTF. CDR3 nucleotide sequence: TGTGCCAGCAGCGCCGGAAGCCGTAAGAACTATGGCTACACCTTC.